The T cell receptor beta chain described here comes from a study of T cell responses to AZD1222 COVID-19 vaccine. General study findings and limits: Dominant at 160-218 and 743-854, vaccine-associated CD4 TCRs also spanned spike.

With 4 bases removed from V and 6 bases from J, the gap between germline ends came to 16 bases. The germline V gene has CDR1 LNHNV and CDR2 YYDKDF (reference sequence). The CDR3 runs 15 residues. Repertoires were generated with immunoSEQ multiplex PCR, while TCRdb's copy carries only in-frame clones and drops some. The table lists over 110,000 clones, around 87% of them singletons, with roughly 1.7% in the top ten. To note about this clone: Antigen specificity is unknown.

V and J are TRBV15 and TRBJ1-5; possible D gene TRBD1, 5 bases. The sample was peripheral blood, taken on day 0 of AZD1222 vaccination. The receptor's source is an adult in good health. DNA for the CDR3: TGTGCCACCAGCACCAACAGGTTCACCGCTCAGCCCCAGCATTTT. It codes for CATSTNRFTAQPQHF. The full variable domain, rest sourced from reference TRBV15 and TRBJ1-5, is DAMVIQNPRYQVTQFGKPVTLSCSQTLNHNVMYWYQQKSSQAPKLLFHYYDKDFNNEADTPDNFQSRRPNTSFCFLDIRSPGLGDTAMYLCATSTNRFTAQPQHFGDGTRLSIL.